A selection of T cell receptor beta chains follows, all from one sample in a study of T-cell reconstitution after alpha-beta-depleted transplantation in children. One entry per CDR3 protein, called by TCRdb with MiXCR from the PCR reads. This sample carries nearly 250,000 distinct CDR3 sequences, under 9.5% of them seen once, and the ten largest clones take 5% to 7%. The sequencing here drew on PBMCs, mostly from graft donor cells, taken 180 days after TCRalphabeta/CD19-depleted stem cell transplant. The receptors come from a male patient aged 10 to 17 who had a stem cell transplant for acute lymphoblastic leukemia, so the T cells may come from the graft donor. Each CDR3 is given with its conserved first and last residue. D genes are given only for firm matches. Clone size is shown for a subset of rows, as once, few, many or a class of expanded clone.

D gene: TRBD1
V gene: TRBV2
clone size: many
J gene: TRBJ2-4
CDR3 DNA: TGTGCCAGCAGTGACAGGGACAGGGTTGGCATTCAGTACTTC
CDR3 protein: CASSDRDRVGIQYF

D gene: .
V gene: TRBV4-3
clone size: many
J gene: TRBJ1-2
CDR3 DNA: TGCGCCAGCAGCCAAGATCCCCAGCACCACTATGGCTACACCTTC
CDR3 protein: CASSQDPQHHYGYTF

D gene: TRBD2
V gene: TRBV29-1
clone size: many
J gene: TRBJ2-3
CDR3 DNA: TGCAGCGTTGTAGCGGGCCCCTCCACAGATACGCAGTATTTT
CDR3 protein: CSVVAGPSTDTQYF

D gene: .
V gene: TRBV7-3
clone size: many
J gene: TRBJ2-3
CDR3 DNA: TGTGCCAGCAGCTTAAAGGGTGGCTCCCGGTCAGATACGCAGTATTTT
CDR3 protein: CASSLKGGSRSDTQYF

D gene: TRBD1
V gene: TRBV6-5
clone size: many
J gene: TRBJ2-7
CDR3 DNA: TGTGCCAGCAGTTACTCGGACAGGGGGGGTTCCTACGAGCAGTACTTC
CDR3 protein: CASSYSDRGGSYEQYF

D gene: TRBD1
V gene: TRBV7-6
clone size: many
J gene: TRBJ2-2
CDR3 DNA: TGTGCCAGCAGCCCGCAGGGGGCTTCGAACACCGGGGAGCTGTTTTTT
CDR3 protein: CASSPQGASNTGELFF

D gene: TRBD1
V gene: TRBV29-1
clone size: .
J gene: TRBJ1-4
CDR3 DNA: TGCAGCGTCACAGGGGCAACTAATGAAAAACTGTTTTTT
CDR3 protein: CSVTGATNEKLFF

D gene: TRBD1
V gene: TRBV28
clone size: many
J gene: TRBJ2-7
CDR3 DNA: TGTGCCAGCAGCTCTGGGACAGGGTGGAGTTCATCCTCCTACGAGCAGTACTTC
CDR3 protein: CASSSGTGWSSSSYEQYF

D gene: TRBD2
V gene: TRBV7-9
clone size: many
J gene: TRBJ2-7
CDR3 DNA: TGTGCCAGCAGCTTGGGACTACCCTCCTACGAGCAGTACTTC
CDR3 protein: CASSLGLPSYEQYF

D gene: .
V gene: TRBV2
clone size: many
J gene: TRBJ1-1
CDR3 DNA: TGTGCCAGCAGTGAAGCCCTATTCCCTACCAGGGGACTGTCTGAAGCTTTCTTT
CDR3 protein: CASSEALFPTRGLSEAFF

D gene: .
V gene: TRBV18
clone size: few
J gene: TRBJ2-5
CDR3 DNA: TGTGCCAGCTCACCAATATCGGGGTACGAAGAGACCCAGTACTTC
CDR3 protein: CASSPISGYEETQYF

D gene: TRBD1
V gene: TRBV5-6
clone size: many
J gene: TRBJ1-1
CDR3 DNA: TGTGCCAGCAGCATTGGGACAGTGGCTTTCTTT
CDR3 protein: CASSIGTVAFF

D gene: .
V gene: TRBV7-9
clone size: many
J gene: TRBJ1-5
CDR3 DNA: TGTGCCAGCAGCCAGGGGCCGGGGAGCAATCAGCCCCAGCATTTT
CDR3 protein: CASSQGPGSNQPQHF